Shown below are 22 T cell receptor beta chains from a single sample sequenced in a study of T cell repertoires in cytomegalovirus infection. One entry per CDR3 protein, called by TCRdb with MiXCR from the reads. The repertoire includes roughly 990,000 distinct CDR3 sequences, about a third of them detected once, and around an eighth sits in the top ten. Their cognate antigens are unknown. The sample consisted of cultured CD8+ T cells from PBMCs, taken from culture after CMV antigen stimulation. These receptors all stem from a human donor in good health (CMV status not recorded). Some clones in this sample may be carry-over from other donors' samples.

The chain carries TRBV19 and TRBJ2-7; tentative D call: TRBD2 (6 bases). The germline V gene has CDR1 LNHDA and CDR2 SQIVND (reference sequence). The length of the CDR3 is 14 residues. Trimming took off 4 bases at V and 3 bases at J, with 13 bases between the two ends. The CDR3 loop is CASSTRDSLYEQYF. The CDR3 bases are TGTGCCAGTAGTACGCGGGACTCCCTCTACGAGCAGTACTTC.

This clonotype was detected ten times or more. The chain carries TRBV7-2 and TRBJ2-3, with D tentatively TRBD2 (6 bases). Trimming stripped 4 bases from V and 1 base from J, with 9 bases between. The CDR3 runs 14 residues. Germline lookup yields CDR1 SGHTA and CDR2 FQGNSA. CDR3: CASSSLAGTDTQYF. The DNA for the CDR3 is TGTGCCAGCAGCTCGTTAGCGGGCACAGATACGCAGTATTTT.

This clonotype has at least ten counts. This sequence joins TRBV7-8 and TRBJ1-4; possibly TRBD1 for D (6 bases). This CDR3 comprises 15 residues. V was clipped by 5 bases and J by 4 bases, with 14 bases between them. Germline values: CDR1 SGHVS, CDR2 FQNEAQ. The chain's CDR3 is CASSGRGADNEKLFF. The CDR3 DNA reads as TGTGCCAGCAGCGGGCGGGGGGCGGATAATGAAAAACTGTTTTTT.

In the case of this clonotype: Just one base apart from a much larger clone, this may be a read error. The V and J genes are TRBV6-2 or TRBV6-3 and TRBJ2-1; D not certain. The CDR3 covers 13 residues. The germline V gene has CDR1 MNHEY and CDR2 SVGEGT. CDR3 loop: CVSSYSFVNEQFF. The CDR3 DNA reads as TGTGTCAGCAGTTACTCGTTTGTCAATGAGCAGTTCTTC.

This chain joins TRBV5-6 and TRBJ1-3, with 8 bases matching TRBD1. The ends lost 1 base at V and 0 bases at J; junction bases unmatched: 18. The CDR3 sequence is 21 residues long. Germline V gene sequence: CDR1 SGHDT, CDR2 YYEEEE. CDR3 amino acids: CASSLQFPDREIIPSGNTIYF. Here the CDR3 DNA reads TGTGCCAGCAGCTTGCAGTTTCCGGACAGGGAAATTATACCCTCTGGAAACACCATATATTTT.

This chain links TRBV7-2 with TRBJ2-4; D might be TRBD2 (5 bases). CDR1 and CDR2 (germline): SGHTA, FQGNSA. V lost 3 bases, J lost 0 bases, and 9 bases lay in between. The CDR3 loop spans 15 amino acids. In DNA, the CDR3 is TGTGCCAGCAGCTTCGCGGGTTTAGCCAAAAACATTCAGTACTTC. Its protein product is CASSFAGLAKNIQYF.

In regard to this clonotype: A junction boundary mismatches the germline segment, possibly from a read error. The chain combines TRBV7-3 with TRBJ1-1, with D uncertain. Per the germline V gene, CDR1 is SGHTA and CDR2 is FQGTGA. This CDR3 is built from 12 residues. The CDR3 nucleotides read TGTGCCAACAGCCTGCGATCGGCTGAAGCTTTCTTT. This gives the protein CANSLRSAEAFF.

In its sample, this clonotype was seen a few times. The rearrangement joins TRBV3-1 to TRBJ2-1; tentative D call: TRBD2 (6 bases). With 4 bases removed from V and 0 bases from J, the gap between germline ends came to 13 bases. The length of the CDR3 is 16 residues. Germline CDR1 reads LGHDT; CDR2 reads YNNKEL (reference sequence). The CDR3 protein is CASSLDLASSYNEQFF. The DNA of the CDR3 is TGTGCCAGCAGCCTAGACCTAGCGAGCTCCTACAATGAGCAGTTCTTC.

The rearrangement joins TRBV6-1 to TRBJ2-1; 11 nucleotides align to TRBD2. V lost 5 bases and J lost 10; bases outside the gene matches: 4. Germline CDR1 MNHNS, CDR2 SASEGT. The CDR3 sequence is 13 residues long. The CDR3 here is CASSFSGRGEQFF. CDR3 in DNA: TGTGCCAGCAGTTTTAGCGGGAGGGGGGAGCAGTTCTTC.

This clonotype was observed a few times. The V and J genes are TRBV7-6 and TRBJ2-5; no clear D. This CDR3 spans 15 amino acids. Germline V gives CDR1 SGHVS, CDR2 FNYEAQ. Trimming cost V 4 bases and J 0 bases, with 12 bases left between them. DNA for the CDR3: TGTGCCAGCAGCTCCTCGCCGGTGTACCAAGAGACCCAGTACTTC. Amino acids: CASSSSPVYQETQYF.

In this sample, this clonotype turned up many times. The chain is built from TRBV7-8 and TRBJ1-5; 8 bases agree with TRBD1. Germline loops: CDR1 SGHVS, CDR2 FQNEAQ. The length of the CDR3 is 17 residues. V shed 5 bases and J 0 bases; nucleotides not matched to a gene: 9. CDR3 DNA sequence: TGTGCCAGCAGCCACGACAGGGGCCTGTATAGCAATCAGCCCCAGCATTTT. Translated, it gives CASSHDRGLYSNQPQHF. The entire variable domain, with the rest obtained from reference TRBV7-8 and TRBJ1-5, is as follows: GAGVSQSPRYKVAKRGQDVALRCDPISGHVSLFWYQQALGQGPEFLTYFQNEAQLDKSGLPSDRFFAERPEGSVSTLKIQRTQQEDSAVYLCASSHDRGLYSNQPQHFGDGTRLSIL.

This chain connects TRBV18 to TRBJ1-1, with TRBD1 matching over 7 bases. The CDR3 consists of 16 residues. The trim removed 4 bases at V and 1 base at J, leaving 9 bases unmatched. Germline assignment: CDR1 KGHSH and CDR2 LQKENI. CDR3 residues: CASSRTTGTANTEAFF. Written as DNA, the CDR3 is TGTGCCAGCTCACGAACGACCGGGACAGCGAACACTGAAGCTTTCTTT.

There are many counts of this clonotype. This sequence joins TRBV7-8 and TRBJ2-5; D possibly uses TRBD1 or TRBD2 (5 bases each). V dropped 5 bases and J dropped 1 base, with 20 bases sitting between them. CDR3 size: 17 residues. Germline CDR1 is SGHVS and CDR2 is FQNEAQ. This CDR3 reads CASSPRGVGEFQETQYF. DNA of the CDR3: TGTGCCAGCAGCCCAAGGGGCGTCGGGGAATTCCAAGAGACCCAGTACTTC.

The gene calls are TRBV6-6 and TRBJ2-7, with D maybe TRBD2 (5 bases). The CDR3 is 15 amino acids. Germline V lookup: CDR1 MNHNY, CDR2 SVGAGI (reference sequence). Trimming pared 2 bases from V and 6 bases from J, leaving 17 bases between. The CDR3 spells CASSYDYPSPREQYV. Written as DNA, the CDR3 is TGTGCCAGCAGTTACGACTACCCCTCGCCACGCGAGCAGTACGTC.

This rearrangement joins TRBV2 to TRBJ1-1; D unresolved. The CDR3 is 13 amino acids. Germline V gene lookup returns CDR1 SNHLY and CDR2 FYNNEI. V was clipped by 6 bases and J by 1 base, with 9 bases between them. This CDR3 is CASRKGENTEAFF. CDR3 DNA sequence: TGTGCCAGCAGAAAGGGAGAGAACACTGAAGCTTTCTTT.

The rearrangement uses TRBV7-9 and TRBJ2-1; D perhaps matches TRBD2 (7 bases). Between the trimmed V and J ends, which lost 6 bases and 6 bases, there was a span of 12 bases. This CDR3 spans 13 amino acids. Germline CDR1 reads SEHNR; CDR2 reads FQNEAQ (reference sequence). The CDR3 sequence: CASSGGGPNEQFF. DNA for the CDR3: TGTGCCAGCAGTGGGGGGGGGCCCAATGAGCAGTTCTTC.

This clonotype appeared a few times. The chain has TRBV20-1 and TRBJ2-1, with D perhaps TRBD2 (5 bases). In germline, CDR1 is DFQATT, CDR2 SNEGSKA (reference sequence). The CDR3 contains 15 residues. Trimming removed 0 bases at V and 4 bases at J, with 13 bases between. DNA of the CDR3: TGCAGTGCTAGAGATCGGGAAGCGGTTTACAATGAGCAGTTCTTC. Its protein product is CSARDREAVYNEQFF.

J is TRBJ2-1 and V is TRBV2; 9 nucleotides match TRBD2. CDR1 and CDR2 from the germline V gene are SNHLY and FYNNEI. The CDR3 has 14 residues. The V segment lost 2 bases and the J segment 7 bases; nucleotides outside the gene matches: 3. In DNA, the CDR3 is TGTGCCAGCAGTGAAAATAGCGGGGGAAATGAGCAGTTCTTC. It codes for CASSENSGGNEQFF. The complete variable domain, with remaining parts taken from reference TRBV2 and TRBJ2-1, reads EPEVTQTPSHQVTQMGQEVILRCVPISNHLYFYWYRQILGQKVEFLVSFYNNEISEKSEIFDDQFSVERPDGSNFTLKIRSTKLEDSAMYFCASSENSGGNEQFFGPGTRLTVL.

The chain couples TRBV6-1 to TRBJ2-1, with D hard to call. Looked up from germline, CDR1 is MNHNS and CDR2 is SASEGT. V was pared by 1 base and J by 2 bases, with 9 bases between. This CDR3 region has 15 residues. The chain's CDR3 is CASSEGEEPYNEQFF. The CDR3 nucleotides are TGTGCCAGCAGTGAAGGCGAGGAACCCTACAATGAGCAGTTCTTC.

The table lists this clonotype with a few counts. V is TRBV6-6 and J is TRBJ1-4; D gene uncertain. Per the germline V gene, CDR1 is MNHNY and CDR2 is SVGAGI (reference sequence). Trimming took off 2 bases at V and 0 bases at J, with 10 bases between the two ends. The CDR3 is 16 residues long. The CDR3 loop reads CASSYTVAATNEKLFF. The CDR3 bases are TGTGCCAGCAGTTACACGGTGGCAGCAACTAATGAAAAACTGTTTTTT.

The CDR3 loop is CASPGQTYEQYV. The CDR3 region has the DNA TGTGCCAGCCCGGGACAAACTTACGAGCAGTACGTC. The chain recombines TRBV2 with TRBJ2-7; D is perhaps TRBD1 (6 bases). Trimming left V 8 bases short and J 4 bases short, with 12 bases between. Looked up from germline, CDR1 is SNHLY and CDR2 is FYNNEI. This CDR3 has 12 residues.

This clonotype was detected only a few times. The V and J genes are TRBV12-3 or TRBV12-4 and TRBJ2-3, with D perhaps TRBD1 (5 bases). The V and J ends lost 7 bases and 6 bases respectively, with 17 bases between them. This CDR3 has 14 amino acids. CDR3 in amino acids: CASTEDIPRDTQYF. CDR3 bases: TGTGCCAGCACCGAGGACATCCCCCGCGATACGCAGTATTTT.